This TCR beta chain was recorded in a study of T-cell reconstitution after alpha-beta-depleted transplantation in children. Study outcomes and limitations: From surviving recipient T cells and thymic progenitors came the high day-60 TCRbeta diversity observed in some patients. Reportedly, roughly two months post-transplant, alpha-beta T cells arose from several hundred expanded graft clones.

Many counts were recorded for this clonotype. What it binds is unknown. This sample's TCRbeta library carried unique molecular identifier barcodes. From the PCR reads, TCRdb called clonotypes with MiXCR, one entry per CDR3 protein. The sample gives about 260,000 distinct CDR3 sequences, 7.5% to 9.5% of which show up once; less than 8% is in the top ten. This receptor was taken from a male patient under 18 who had a stem cell transplant for acute lymphoblastic leukemia, so the T cells may come from the graft donor. This specimen consisted of PBMCs, mostly from graft donor cells, obtained 180 days after TCRalphabeta/CD19-depleted stem cell transplant.

The CDR3 region has the DNA TGTGCCAGCAGCTTAATGGCCATGAACACTGAAGCTTTCTTT. The encoded protein is CASSLMAMNTEAFF. The J gene is TRBJ1-1, the V gene TRBV7-2; D uncertain. The CDR3 totals 14 residues. Germline-derived CDR1 and CDR2 are SGHTA and FQGNSA. With 2 bases removed from V and 0 bases from J, the gap between germline ends came to 7 bases.